This entry concerns a single T cell receptor beta chain. Its antigen is currently unknown. There are 15 residues in the CDR3. Trimming took off 4 bases at V and 2 bases at J, with 13 bases between the two ends. Germline CDR1 reads SGHRS; CDR2 reads YFSETQ. The study sampled nominally healthy donors, though unrecorded immune exposures were likely. Amplification used 60 Vbeta primers and 13 Jbeta primers. Profiling relied on immunoSEQ multiplex PCR, and the TCRdb table lists in-frame clones only, not all of them. Among 150,000 to 200,000 clones listed, about 70% were seen once. The sample comes from a study of cytomegalovirus exposure and HLA in healthy donors. About the study: When 350 to 500 donors were genotyped, roughly 82% of them were found to fall in the Caucasian-associated ancestry cluster. Overall study findings and caveats: Per a prior analysis, the majority of TCR beta V segments were productive roughly 90% or roughly 30% of the time. The study listed roughly 160 cytomegalovirus-associated TCR beta chains.

The sequence came from a male donor in good health and CMV-seronegative. The chain uses TRBV5-1 and TRBJ2-1, with D perhaps matching TRBD2 (6 bases). Sequenced material: PBMCs. In DNA, the CDR3 is TGCGCCAGCAGCCCGGGGGAGGTGCCCTACAATGAGCAGTTCTTC. This gives the protein CASSPGEVPYNEQFF. The full variable domain, its missing parts supplied by reference TRBV5-1 and TRBJ2-1, is KAGVTQTPRYLIKTRGQQVTLSCSPISGHRSVSWYQQTPGQGLQFLFEYFSETQRNKGNFPGRFSGRQFSNSRSEMNVSTLELGDSALYLCASSPGEVPYNEQFFGPGTRLTVL.